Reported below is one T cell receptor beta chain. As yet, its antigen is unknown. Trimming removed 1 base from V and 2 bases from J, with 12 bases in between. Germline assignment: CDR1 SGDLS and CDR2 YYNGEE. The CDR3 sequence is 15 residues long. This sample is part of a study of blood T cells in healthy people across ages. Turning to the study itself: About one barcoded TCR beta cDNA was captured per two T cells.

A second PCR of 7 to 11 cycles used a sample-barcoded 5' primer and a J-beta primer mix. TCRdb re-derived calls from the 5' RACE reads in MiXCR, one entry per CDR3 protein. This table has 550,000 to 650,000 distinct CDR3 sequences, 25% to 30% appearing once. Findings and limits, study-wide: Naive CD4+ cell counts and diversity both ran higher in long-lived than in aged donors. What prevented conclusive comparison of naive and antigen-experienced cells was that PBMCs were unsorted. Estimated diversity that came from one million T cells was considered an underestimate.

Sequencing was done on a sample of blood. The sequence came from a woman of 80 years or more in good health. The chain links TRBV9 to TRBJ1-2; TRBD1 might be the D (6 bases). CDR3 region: CASSVRGQSNYGYTF. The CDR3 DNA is TGTGCCAGCAGCGTACGGGGGCAGAGCAACTATGGCTACACCTTC.